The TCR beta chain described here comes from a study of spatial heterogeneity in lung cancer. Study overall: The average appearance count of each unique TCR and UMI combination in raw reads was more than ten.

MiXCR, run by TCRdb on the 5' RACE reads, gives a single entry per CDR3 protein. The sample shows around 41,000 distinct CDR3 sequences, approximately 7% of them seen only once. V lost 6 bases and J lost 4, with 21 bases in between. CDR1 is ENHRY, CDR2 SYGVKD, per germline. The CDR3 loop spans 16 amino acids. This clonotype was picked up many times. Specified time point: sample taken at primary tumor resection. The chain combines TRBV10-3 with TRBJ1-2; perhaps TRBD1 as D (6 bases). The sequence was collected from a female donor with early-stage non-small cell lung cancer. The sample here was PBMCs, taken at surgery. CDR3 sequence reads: CAIRGGGPSVPYGYTF. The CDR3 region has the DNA TGTGCCATCAGGGGTGGGGGGCCCAGCGTCCCCTATGGCTACACCTTC.